This TCR beta chain is from a study of OX40 agonist ivuxolimab in advanced cancers. Study-level background: The dose of intravenous ivuxolimab that patients received every 2 weeks ranged from 0.01 to 10 mg/kg. In three patients, partial responses were observed, one with hepatocellular carcinoma and two with cutaneous melanoma.

Germline CDR1 SGHNT, CDR2 YYREEE (reference sequence). This CDR3 is built from 15 residues. Germline trimming cut 3 bases from V and 3 bases from J; bases unmatched to any gene: 7. Clones were read by immunoSEQ multiplex PCR, and TCRdb kept only the in-frame ones, dropping some. The sample carries under 85,000 clones, roughly 85% recorded once. The chain has TRBV5-4 and TRBJ1-1, with 8 positions matching TRBD1. The source material was CD4+ or CD8+ T cells sorted from blood, sampled in a trial of the OX40 agonist ivuxolimab. The source of this sequence is an adult with an advanced solid tumor such as melanoma, head and neck, liver or kidney cancer. CDR3 DNA sequence: TGTGCCAGCAGCTGGCAGGGGGCGCAGGACACTGAAGCTTTCTTT. Protein sequence: CASSWQGAQDTEAFF.